The 22 T cell receptor beta chains presented below share a single source sample, sequenced in a study of blood T cells in healthy people across ages. Sample-barcoded 5' priming and a J-beta primer mix drove a second PCR of roughly 7 to 11 cycles. TCRdb re-analysed the 5' RACE reads in MiXCR, keeping a single row per CDR3 protein. This sample has hundreds of thousands of distinct CDR3 sequences, with roughly half found just once. The sample taken for sequencing was blood. Source of these receptors: a woman older than 75 in good health.

A word on this clonotype: A much larger clonotype is one base distant, so this may be a read error. J is TRBJ2-3 and V is TRBV27; D uncertain. CDR3 length: 16 residues. CDR1 MNHEY and CDR2 SMNVEV come from the germline V gene (reference sequence). The V and J ends lost 1 base and 2 bases respectively, with 13 bases between them. The CDR3 loop reads CASSLFPLGSTDTQYF. The DNA of the CDR3 is TGTGCCAGCAGTTTATTCCCGTTGGGTTCCACAGATACGCAGTATTTT.

Details on this clonotype: A single base separates this from a much larger clone, so it may be a read error. The chain has TRBV6-5 and TRBJ1-4; possibly TRBD1 for D (6 bases). Per the germline V gene, CDR1 is MNHEY and CDR2 is SVGAGI. The CDR3 has 14 residues. CDR3 sequence (DNA): TGTGCCAGCAGTTACTCGAGGGGGAATGAAGAACTGTTTTTT. Translation: CASSYSRGNEELFF.

The table lists this clonotype with many counts. The rearrangement joins TRBV20-1 to TRBJ2-5, with 8 nucleotides matching TRBD2. Germline lookup yields CDR1 DFQATT and CDR2 SNEGSKA (reference sequence). The CDR3 runs to 16 residues. Trimming took 5 bases from V and 2 from J; bases not matched to a gene: 13. The CDR3: CSAPPWGSGVQETQYF. CDR3 coding DNA: TGCAGTGCTCCTCCATGGGGTAGCGGGGTTCAAGAGACCCAGTACTTC.

The gene calls are TRBV20-1 and TRBJ2-1; D ambiguous. The CDR3 is 11 residues long. V was pared by 5 bases and J by 7 bases, with 9 bases between. Germline loops: CDR1 DFQATT, CDR2 SNEGSKA (reference sequence). The CDR3 protein is CSAAQPNEQFF. The CDR3 bases are TGCAGTGCTGCCCAGCCGAATGAGCAGTTCTTC.

V and J are TRBV2 and TRBJ1-5; D gene ambiguous. The germline V gene has CDR1 SNHLY and CDR2 FYNNEI. Trimming pared 5 bases from V and 3 bases from J, leaving 11 bases between. The CDR3 extends over 14 amino acids. The CDR3 nucleotides are TGTGCCAGCAGTCATATCGTTGTCAATCAGCCCCAGCATTTT. The encoded protein is CASSHIVVNQPQHF.

This chain joins TRBV7-3 and TRBJ2-1, with 8 bases fitting TRBD2. The CDR3 spans 16 residues. V was clipped by 1 base and J by 8 bases; unmatched bases: 10. CDR1 is SGHTA, CDR2 FQGTGA, per germline. The CDR3 region is CASSLKTGLGIYEQFF. In DNA form, the CDR3 reads TGTGCCAGCAGCTTAAAAACGGGACTAGGGATCTATGAGCAGTTCTTC.

V usage is TRBV29-1 and J usage is TRBJ2-7, with unresolved D. Trimming pared 2 bases from V and 4 bases from J, leaving 6 bases between. The V gene's germline CDR1 is SQVTM and CDR2 ANQGSEA. This CDR3 is built from 11 residues. The CDR3 DNA sequence: TGCAGCGTTGAAACGGAGTACGAGCAGTACTTC. It codes for CSVETEYEQYF.

This clonotype has a count of ten or more. This chain connects TRBV7-3 to TRBJ2-1; 16 bases agree with TRBD2. Trimming cost V 5 bases and J 4 bases; bases outside gene matches: 5. CDR1 is SGHTA, CDR2 FQGTGA, per germline. The CDR3 runs 17 residues. The CDR3 loop reads CASSKMGLAGGYNEQFF. CDR3 nucleotides: TGTGCCAGCAGCAAGATGGGACTAGCGGGGGGGTACAATGAGCAGTTCTTC.

This clonotype has a handful of counts. The J gene is TRBJ2-4, the V gene TRBV7-9, with 10 bases that match TRBD1. CDR1 SEHNR and CDR2 FQNEAQ come from the germline V gene (reference sequence). The J segment lost 0 bases and the V segment lost 4 bases, leaving 12 bases of the junction unmatched. There are 19 residues in the CDR3. The CDR3: CASSSRQGAAELAKNIQYF. CDR3 nucleotides: TGTGCCAGCAGCTCAAGACAGGGGGCGGCAGAACTAGCCAAAAACATTCAGTACTTC.

For this clonotype: A much larger clonotype is one base distant, so this may be a read error. V is TRBV4-1 and J is TRBJ2-7, with a possible D match to TRBD2 (5 bases). The CDR3 sequence is 16 residues long. Germline V gene sequence: CDR1 MGHRA, CDR2 YSYEKL. For the CDR3, the DNA is TGCGCCAGCAGCCAAGATGTTGGGGAGTCCTCCTGCGAGCAGTACTTC. This translates into CASSQDVGESSCEQYF.

Notes on this clonotype: A much larger clone differs from this one at a single base, so this may be a read error. This rearrangement joins TRBV12-3 or TRBV12-4 to TRBJ2-4; the match to TRBD2 covers 12 bases. The CDR3 is made up of 18 amino acids. Unmatched junction bases numbered 8, after V lost 5 bases and J lost 0 bases. CDR3 residues: CASSARLAGVTAKNIQYF. The DNA of the CDR3 is TGTGCCAGCAGTGCCAGACTAGCGGGGGTTACAGCCAAAAACATTCAGTACTTC.

The V gene is TRBV7-2, the J gene TRBJ2-2; maybe TRBD1 (6 bases). V gave up 6 bases and J gave up 4 bases, with 15 bases separating them. The CDR3 contains 15 residues. Germline CDR1 SGHTA, CDR2 FQGNSA. CDR3 residues: CASRNSDSATGELFF. CDR3 nucleotides: TGTGCCAGCAGGAACTCGGACAGTGCCACCGGGGAGCTGTTTTTT.

In DNA form, the CDR3 reads TGTGCCACCAGCAGAGACAACAGTTACCAAGAGACCCAGTACTTC. This sequence encodes CATSRDNSYQETQYF. V usage is TRBV15 and J usage is TRBJ2-5, with D hard to call. The CDR3 spans 15 residues. Germline CDR1 and CDR2: LNHNV and YYDKDF (reference sequence). The V end lost 0 bases, the J end lost 0 bases, and 8 bases lay between the germline ends.

This sequence joins TRBV20-1 and TRBJ2-4; D may be TRBD2 (5 bases). The J call is in doubt because the DNA end fits TRBJ2-7 better. CDR3 size: 14 residues. CDR1 is DFQATT, CDR2 SNEGSKA, per germline (reference sequence). Written as DNA, the CDR3 is TGCAGTGCAGGGAAGAATGTGGGAGTCTACGAGCAGTACTTC. It is translated as CSAGKNVGVYEQYF.

J is TRBJ1-1 and V is TRBV5-1, with D perhaps TRBD1 (6 bases). The CDR3 totals 14 residues. The germline gives CDR1 SGHRS, CDR2 YFSETQ. Trimming removed 2 bases at V and 1 base at J, with 9 bases between. CDR3 amino acids: CASSFTGQNTEAFF. For the CDR3, the DNA is TGCGCCAGCAGCTTCACGGGACAGAACACTGAAGCTTTCTTT.

The J gene is TRBJ2-1, the V gene TRBV7-9; TRBD1 agrees at 9 bases. V was clipped by 5 bases and J by 8 bases; unmatched bases: 4. Germline V gene data show CDR1 as SEHNR and CDR2 as FQNEAQ (reference sequence). The CDR3 runs to 13 residues. CDR3 region: CASSPGQGYEQFF. CDR3 bases: TGTGCCAGCAGCCCAGGACAGGGGTATGAGCAGTTCTTC.

J is TRBJ1-5 and V is TRBV12-3 or TRBV12-4, with D possibly being TRBD1 (5 bases). The V end lost 8 bases, the J end lost 3 bases, and 11 bases lay between the germline ends. The CDR3 extends over 13 amino acids. CDR3 protein: CASGRQFNQPQHF. CDR3 DNA: TGTGCCAGCGGAAGACAGTTCAATCAGCCCCAGCATTTT.

The count of this clonotype is one. V is TRBV25-1 and J is TRBJ1-2; a possible D gene is TRBD1 (5 bases). This CDR3 comprises 14 residues. Trimming cost V 0 bases and J 3 bases, with 8 bases left between them. The germline V gene has CDR1 MGHDK and CDR2 SYGVNS. The CDR3 DNA sequence: TGTGCCAGCAGTGAATATCTCAGGGACTATGGCTACACCTTC. Translating it yields CASSEYLRDYGYTF.

For this clonotype: This may stem from a read error, because a much larger clone lies one nucleotide away. The rearrangement uses TRBV7-9 and TRBJ2-1; TRBD2 agrees at 7 bases. The V gene end was trimmed by 0 bases and the J gene end by 14 bases; junction bases not matched to a gene: 13. This CDR3 is 15 amino acids long. Germline V CDR1 and CDR2: SEHNR, FQNEAQ (reference sequence). The CDR3 loop is CASSLARTGGGREFF. The CDR3 region has the DNA TGTGCCAGCAGCTTAGCGAGGACTGGCGGGGGTCGAGAGTTCTTC.

In this sample, this clonotype turned up a few times. V gene TRBV20-1 combines with J gene TRBJ2-7; D gene unclear. The CDR3 consists of 11 residues. The V gene's germline CDR1 is DFQATT and CDR2 SNEGSKA (reference sequence). The V end lost 7 bases, the J end lost 3 bases, and 10 bases lay between the germline ends. CDR3 sequence: CSVRTDYEQYF. CDR3 DNA sequence: TGCAGTGTCCGGACGGACTACGAGCAGTACTTC.

The chain combines TRBV7-9 with TRBJ1-4; weak D call: TRBD1 (5 bases). The V gene's germline CDR1 is SEHNR and CDR2 FQNEAQ (reference sequence). The CDR3 consists of 14 residues. The ends were cut back, 5 bases at V and 5 bases at J, with 12 bases in the middle. This CDR3 reads CASSPGLSNEKLFF. In DNA, the CDR3 is TGTGCCAGCAGCCCAGGGCTTTCCAATGAAAAACTGTTTTTT.

The chain is built from TRBV12-3 or TRBV12-4 and TRBJ2-7; 8 positions agree with TRBD1. The end of the DNA fits TRBJ2-5 better, so the J call may be wrong. The CDR3 runs to 13 residues. The CDR3 loop reads CASSGQGAETQYF. The CDR3 coding sequence is TGTGCCAGCAGTGGACAGGGCGCAGAGACCCAGTACTTC.